The rows below give T cell receptor beta chains drawn from one sample of a study of vaccination and CD4 T cells after COVID-19. Antigen specificity for these receptors is unknown. TCRdb re-called the PCR reads with MiXCR, one entry per CDR3 protein. Among around 26,000 distinct CDR3 sequences listed, over 60% were seen once. The sample comprised CD4+ T cells from blood, cultured in vitro. These receptors originate from a human donor who had recovered from COVID-19. Each CDR3 is given with its conserved first and last residue. Fields, in order: clone size, D gene, V gene, J gene, CDR3 protein, CDR3 DNA. A D gene is named only where the DNA matches it firmly. Only some rows state a clone size, as once, few, many or a class for expanded clones.

NA	NA	TRBV6-2/TRBV6-3	TRBJ1-5	CASSQQGQGQPQHF	TGTGCCAGCAGTCAACAGGGCCAGGGGCAGCCCCAGCATTTT
few	NA	TRBV12-3/TRBV12-4	TRBJ1-2	CASSTSTGILTAF	NA
NA	NA	TRBV7-9	TRBJ2-7	CASSLYASGEQYF	TGTGCCAGCAGCTTATATGCCTCGGGGGAGCAGTACTTC
few	NA	TRBV6-1	TRBJ1-5	CASSAPKGQGRNQPQHF	TGTGCCAGCAGCGCCCCGAAGGGGCAGGGGCGGAATCAGCCCCAGCATTTT
few	TRBD1	TRBV20-1	TRBJ1-5	CSAQTGGKVSNQPQHF	TGCAGTGCTCAGACAGGGGGTAAAGTAAGCAATCAGCCCCAGCATTTT
NA	NA	TRBV6-1	TRBJ1-6	CASNSYMESNSPLHF	TGTGCCAGCAACAGTTACATGGAGAGTAATTCACCCCTCCACTTT
NA	TRBD1	TRBV24-1	TRBJ2-3	CATSDPTTGTFTDTQYF	TGTGCCACCAGTGATCCGACGACAGGGACCTTCACAGATACGCAGTATTTT
NA	TRBD1	TRBV19	TRBJ1-6	CASNGQGGSPLHF	TGTGCCAGTAACGGACAGGGCGGTTCACCCCTCCACTTT
few	NA	TRBV6-1	TRBJ1-5	CASSEGGHQPQHF	TGTGCCAGCAGTGAGGGGGGGCACCAGCCCCAGCATTTT
NA	TRBD1	TRBV29-1	TRBJ1-3	CSVEDTGDTGNTIYF	TGCAGCGTTGAAGATACAGGGGACACTGGAAACACCATATATTTT
NA	NA	TRBV6-2/TRBV6-3	TRBJ1-2	CASTPPPGAIPGQYGYTF	TGTGCCAGCACGCCCCCACCAGGGGCAATCCCAGGACAGTATGGCTACACCTTC
NA	NA	TRBV28	TRBJ1-1	CASSLGENTEAFF	TGTGCCAGCAGTTTAGGGGAGAACACTGAAGCTTTCTTT
NA	NA	TRBV2	TRBJ1-1	CASSRARTGMNTEAFF	TGTGCCAGCAGCCGCGCGAGAACAGGGATGAACACTGAAGCTTTCTTT
NA	TRBD2	TRBV7-2	TRBJ2-3	CASTPGGVTTDTQYF	TGTGCCAGCACCCCCGGGGGGGTGACTACAGATACGCAGTATTTT
NA	NA	TRBV6-1	TRBJ1-2	CASNQGLHGYTF	TGTGCCAGCAACCAGGGTTTGCATGGCTACACCTTC
once	NA	TRBV20-1	TRBJ1-1	CSAPRGGSDTEAFF	TGCAGTGCCCCCCGTGGGGGGAGCGACACTGAAGCTTTCTTT
NA	TRBD1	TRBV6-5	TRBJ1-2	CASSYHRGLYGYTF	TGTGCCAGCAGTTACCACAGGGGGCTTTATGGCTACACCTTC
few	NA	TRBV27	TRBJ1-5	CASSTLEGFGNQPQHF	TGTGCCAGCAGTACCCTGGAGGGATTTGGCAATCAGCCCCAGCATTTT
NA	NA	TRBV11-2	TRBJ2-7	CASSQGGGVSSYEQYF	TGTGCCAGCAGCCAAGGGGGCGGGGTTAGCTCCTACGAGCAGTACTTC
NA	NA	TRBV19	TRBJ1-6	CASSIVGSPLHF	TGTGCCAGTAGTATAGTCGGATCACCCCTCCACTTT
once	TRBD1	TRBV19	TRBJ2-7	CASSMSGTGGLQYF	TGTGCCAGTAGTATGTCCGGGACAGGGGGCTTGCAGTACTTC
NA	TRBD2	TRBV20-1	TRBJ2-1	CSAEVPGLAGIEQFF	TGCAGTGCCGAGGTCCCTGGACTAGCGGGAATTGAGCAGTTCTTC
NA	NA	TRBV12-3/TRBV12-4	TRBJ1-2	CASRPPGWHGYTF	TGTGCCAGCAGGCCCCCGGGGTGGCATGGCTACACCTTC
few	NA	TRBV27	TRBJ1-1	CASSSQWGNTEAFF	TGTGCCAGCAGTTCCCAATGGGGGAACACTGAAGCTTTCTTT
NA	NA	TRBV19	TRBJ1-1	CAPTGRNTEAFF	TGTGCCCCCACGGGCAGGAACACTGAAGCTTTCTTT
NA	NA	TRBV27	TRBJ2-5	CASRTPQGGQYF	TGTGCCAGCAGAACCCCCCAGGGAGGCCAGTACTTC
NA	NA	TRBV21-1	TRBJ2-4	CASSYFMAGSMVMAKNIQYF	TGTGCCAGCAGCTATTTCATGGCGGGTTCGATGGTAATGGCCAAAAACATTCAGTACTTC
NA	TRBD1	TRBV6-2/TRBV6-3	TRBJ1-2	CASSHPWTGANYGYTF	TGTGCCAGCAGTCACCCTTGGACAGGGGCTAACTATGGCTACACCTTC
NA	TRBD2	TRBV20-1	TRBJ2-1	CSARDLAGVGLNEQFF	TGCAGTGCTAGAGATCTAGCGGGAGTTGGTTTGAATGAGCAGTTCTTC
NA	NA	TRBV20-1	TRBJ2-1	CSARQVRGQIPDNEQFF	TGCAGTGCTAGACAGGTCAGGGGCCAAATCCCCGACAATGAGCAGTTCTTC
few	NA	TRBV7-9	TRBJ2-5	CASSLSAETQYF	TGTGCCAGCAGCTTAAGCGCCGAGACCCAGTACTTC
NA	TRBD1	TRBV7-2	TRBJ2-1	CASSLIPGGEQFF	TGTGCCAGCAGCCTAATCCCAGGGGGTGAGCAGTTCTTC
NA	TRBD1	TRBV20-1	TRBJ2-1	CSAGKYLGTGNNEQFF	TGCAGTGCTGGAAAATACCTAGGGACAGGCAACAATGAGCAGTTCTTC
few	NA	TRBV7-2	TRBJ1-2	CASSLGGNPNYGYTF	TGTGCCAGCAGCTTAGGAGGGAACCCGAACTATGGCTACACCTTC
NA	NA	TRBV19	TRBJ1-4	CASSGRGRSTNEKLFF	TGTGCCAGTAGCGGGAGGGGCCGGTCAACTAATGAAAAACTGTTTTTT
NA	NA	TRBV7-2	TRBJ1-2	CASTLARYGYTF	TGTGCCAGCACACTAGCCCGGTACGGCTACACCTTC
few	TRBD1	TRBV28	TRBJ1-1	CASSLWAPDRVRGAFF	TGTGCCAGCAGTTTATGGGCTCCGGACAGGGTGCGGGGGGCTTTCTTT
NA	NA	TRBV28	TRBJ1-5	CASGYGGSNQPQHF	TGTGCCAGCGGCTACGGTGGAAGCAATCAGCCCCAGCATTTT
NA	TRBD1	TRBV27	TRBJ1-4	CASRGQGAFEKLFF	TGTGCCAGCAGAGGACAGGGGGCTTTTGAAAAACTGTTTTTT
few	NA	TRBV2	TRBJ1-6	CASMGGRNSPLHF	TGTGCCAGCATGGGCGGACGTAATTCACCCCTCCACTTT
once	TRBD2	TRBV14	TRBJ2-1	CASSQLAGSYNEQFF	TGTGCCAGCAGCCAACTAGCGGGATCTTACAATGAGCAGTTCTTC
few	NA	TRBV20-1	TRBJ2-5	CSARVVETQYF	TGCAGTGCTAGAGTGGTTGAGACCCAGTACTTC
NA	NA	TRBV21-1	TRBJ1-1	CASSNRGQREAFF	TGTGCCAGCAGCAACCGAGGACAGAGGGAAGCTTTCTTT
few	NA	TRBV6-1	TRBJ2-7	CASSPQGTGYEQYF	TGTGCCAGCAGTCCCCAGGGTACGGGATACGAGCAGTACTTC
NA	TRBD2	TRBV7-2	TRBJ2-7	CASSASPAGGVYEQYF	TGTGCCAGCAGCGCCAGTCCCGCGGGAGGGGTCTACGAGCAGTACTTC
NA	NA	TRBV15	TRBJ1-2	CATSRDGDTLYGYTF	TGTGCCACCAGCAGAGACGGGGACACACTTTATGGCTACACCTTC
NA	TRBD2	TRBV18	TRBJ2-1	CASSPLLAAYNEQFF	TGTGCCAGCTCACCGTTACTAGCGGCCTACAATGAGCAGTTCTTC
NA	TRBD1	TRBV6-5	TRBJ1-1	CASSFGTAFRNTEAFF	TGTGCCAGCAGTTTCGGGACAGCATTTCGGAACACTGAAGCTTTCTTT
NA	NA	TRBV30	TRBJ1-2	CAQERGYYGYTF	TGTGCCCAAGAGAGGGGCTATTATGGCTACACCTTC
NA	NA	TRBV7-2	TRBJ2-3	CASAYGGGSPSTDTQYF	TGTGCCAGCGCCTATGGGGGCGGGAGTCCTAGCACAGATACGCAGTATTTT
once	NA	TRBV11-3	TRBJ2-1	CASSPTTKLNEQFF	TGTGCCAGCAGCCCTACGACTAAGCTGAATGAGCAGTTCTTC
NA	NA	TRBV7-2	TRBJ1-2	CASSLDGQNYGYTF	TGTGCCAGCAGCTTAGATGGACAGAACTATGGCTACACCTTC
once	NA	TRBV21-1	TRBJ1-1	CASSKDGEALLENTEAFF	TGTGCCAGCAGCAAAGACGGGGAGGCCCTTCTCGAGAACACTGAAGCTTTCTTT
NA	TRBD1	TRBV6-5	TRBJ1-1	CASSYFGQGDTEAFF	TGTGCCAGCAGTTACTTCGGACAGGGGGACACTGAAGCTTTCTTT
NA	NA	TRBV10-3	TRBJ2-3	CAISDTRETDTQYF	TGTGCCATCAGTGACACAAGGGAGACAGATACGCAGTATTTT
once	NA	TRBV28	TRBJ2-7	CASRRQAGSYEQYF	TGTGCCAGCAGGAGACAGGCTGGTTCCTACGAGCAGTACTTC
once	TRBD1	TRBV28	TRBJ1-2	CASSTGGGFYGYTF	TGTGCCAGCAGTACAGGGGGGGGCTTCTATGGCTACACCTTC
NA	TRBD2	TRBV4-3	TRBJ2-3	CASSLGGSPDTQYF	TGCGCCAGCAGCCTGGGAGGGTCCCCAGATACGCAGTATTTT
NA	TRBD2	TRBV7-9	TRBJ2-3	CASGASGDTQYF	TGTGCCAGCGGGGCTAGCGGAGATACGCAGTATTTT
NA	NA	TRBV11-2	TRBJ1-2	CASSLDRSLRANYGYTF	TGTGCCAGCAGCTTAGATCGTTCGCTAAGGGCTAACTATGGCTACACCTTC